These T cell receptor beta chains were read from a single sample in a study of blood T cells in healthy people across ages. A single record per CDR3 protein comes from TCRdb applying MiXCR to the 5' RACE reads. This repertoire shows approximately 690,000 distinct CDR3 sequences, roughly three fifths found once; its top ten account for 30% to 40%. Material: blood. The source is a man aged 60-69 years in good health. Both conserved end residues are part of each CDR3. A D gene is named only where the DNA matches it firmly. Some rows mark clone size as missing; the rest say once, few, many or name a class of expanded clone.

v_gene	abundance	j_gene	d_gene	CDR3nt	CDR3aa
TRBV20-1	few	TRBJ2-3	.	TGCAGTGCCAGAGCGCCGGGGGATACGCAGTATTTT	CSARAPGDTQYF
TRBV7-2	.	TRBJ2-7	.	TGTGCCAGCAGCGCAAACACAGGGAACGTCTACGAGCAGTACTTC	CASSANTGNVYEQYF
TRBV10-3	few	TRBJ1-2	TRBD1	TGTGCCATCAGTGAGCCATTGACAGGGCTTAACTATGGCTACACCTTC	CAISEPLTGLNYGYTF
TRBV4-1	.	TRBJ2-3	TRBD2	TGCGCCAGCAGCCCACACTTACTAGCGGGGGTATCAGATACGCAGTATTTT	CASSPHLLAGVSDTQYF
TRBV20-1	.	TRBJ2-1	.	TGCAGTGCTGCCCCTCCGTTGAGCTCCTACAATGGGCAGTTCTTC	CSAAPPLSSYNGQFF
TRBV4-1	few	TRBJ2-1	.	TGCGCCAGCAGCCAAGACCAGGGTTATGAGCAGTTCTTC	CASSQDQGYEQFF
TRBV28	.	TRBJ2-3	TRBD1	TGTGCCAGCAGCCCTACCGGACAGGAGGCAGATACGCAGTATTTT	CASSPTGQEADTQYF
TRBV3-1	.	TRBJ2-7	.	TGTGCCGGCAGCCACCTAATGAGCTACGAGCAGTACTTC	CAGSHLMSYEQYF
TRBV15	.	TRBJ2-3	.	TGTGCCACCAGCAGAGATCTAAGGCTTTCCCAGGTTAAGCAGTATTTT	CATSRDLRLSQVKQYF
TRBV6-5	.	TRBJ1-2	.	TGTGCCAGCAGTACCACCTACAGCAACTATGGCTACACCTTC	CASSTTYSNYGYTF
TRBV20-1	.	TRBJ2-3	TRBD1	TGCAGTGCTCTACCGGGACAGGGAGCAGATACGCAGTATTTT	CSALPGQGADTQYF
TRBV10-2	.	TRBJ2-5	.	TGCGCCAGCAGTGCCGTGGTAAACCCTGTGGAGACCCAGTACTTC	CASSAVVNPVETQYF
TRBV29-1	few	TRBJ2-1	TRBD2	TGCAGCGTGGTGGGGGGGGAGTACAATGAGCAGTTCTTC	CSVVGGEYNEQFF
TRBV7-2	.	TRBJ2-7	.	TGTGCCAGCAGCTTAGACGTAGGGGCGGAGCAGTACTTC	CASSLDVGAEQYF
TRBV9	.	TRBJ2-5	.	TGTGCCAGCAGCGTAGTTGGGGGGTCCGCAGAGACCCAGTACTTC	CASSVVGGSAETQYF
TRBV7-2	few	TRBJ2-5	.	TGTGCCAGCAGCTCGGCCCCAATGGGGGAGACCCAGTACTTC	CASSSAPMGETQYF
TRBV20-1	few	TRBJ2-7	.	TGCAGTGCTAGAGATCGTCCGGGGTTCTCCTACGAGCAGTACTTC	CSARDRPGFSYEQYF
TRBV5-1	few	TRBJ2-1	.	TGCGCCAGCAGCTTGGAACTAGCTGGTGAGCAGTTCTTC	CASSLELAGEQFF
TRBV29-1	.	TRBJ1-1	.	TGCAGCGTTGCAAAGACGTCGAACACTGAAGCTTTCTTT	CSVAKTSNTEAFF
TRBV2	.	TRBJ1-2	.	TGTGCCAGCAGCGCCGGGAGCCGGCTGCATGGCTACACCTTC	CASSAGSRLHGYTF
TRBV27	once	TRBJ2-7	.	TGTGCCAGCAGTCCCCCGGGACTCCAATCCTACGAGCAGTACTTC	CASSPPGLQSYEQYF
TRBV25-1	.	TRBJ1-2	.	TGTGCCAGCAGTGGAGGGGACTATGACTACACCTTC	CASSGGDYDYTF
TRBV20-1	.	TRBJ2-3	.	TGCAGTGCTAGCCCCGCAGGCGTTAGGACCAGCAATACGCAGTATTTT	CSASPAGVRTSNTQYF
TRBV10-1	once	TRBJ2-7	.	TGCGCCAGCAGTGAGTCGACTTCCTACGAGCAGTACTTC	CASSESTSYEQYF
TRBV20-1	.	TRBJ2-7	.	TGCAGTGCTAGAGCCCAGGGGCGGAGCTCCTACGAGCAGTACTTC	CSARAQGRSSYEQYF
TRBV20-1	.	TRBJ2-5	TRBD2	TGCAGTGCTAGCGGGACTAGACGAGAGACCCAGTACTTC	CSASGTRRETQYF
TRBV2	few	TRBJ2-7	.	TGTGCCACCGGGGGCAGATCCTACGAGCAGTACTTC	CATGGRSYEQYF
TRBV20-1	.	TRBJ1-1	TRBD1	TGCAGTGCTAGAGATGAGGGGGCTTACACTGAAGCTTTCTTT	CSARDEGAYTEAFF
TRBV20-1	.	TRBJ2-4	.	TGCAGTCTACGCCCTAAGGCCAAAAACATTCAGTACTTC	CSLRPKAKNIQYF
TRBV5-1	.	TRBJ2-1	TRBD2	TGCGCCAGCAGCGTTCTCGGGGGGGACACGAATGAGCAGTTCTTC	CASSVLGGDTNEQFF
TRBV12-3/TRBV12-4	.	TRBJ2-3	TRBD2	TGTGCCAGCAGTGGACTAGCGGGGGCCTTCACAGATACGCAGTATTTT	CASSGLAGAFTDTQYF
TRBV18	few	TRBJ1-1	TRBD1	TGTGCCAGCTCGACAGGGGTCACTGAAGCTTTCTTT	CASSTGVTEAFF
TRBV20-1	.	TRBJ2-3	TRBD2	TGCAGTGCTCCCCCCGGCGGGAGTAGCACAGATACGCAGTATTTT	CSAPPGGSSTDTQYF
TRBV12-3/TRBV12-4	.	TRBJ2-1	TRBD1	TGTGCCAGCAGCGCTCGGGGACAGAGGGGATACAATGAGCAGTTCTTC	CASSARGQRGYNEQFF
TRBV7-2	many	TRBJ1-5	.	TGTGCCAGCAGCTTAACGGGCCATCAGCCCCAGCATTTT	CASSLTGHQPQHF
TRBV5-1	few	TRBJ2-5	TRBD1	TGCGCCAGCAGCTCAAGCCTGGGACAGGGGATATCGTCCCAGTACTTC	CASSSSLGQGISSQYF
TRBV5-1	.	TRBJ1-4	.	TGCGCCAGCAGGTATGACACGCTTGAAAAACTGTTTTTT	CASRYDTLEKLFF
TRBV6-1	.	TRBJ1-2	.	TGTGCCAGCAGTGAAGGGGAGGGCAGCACAGGGTGGTTCTATGGCTACACCTTC	CASSEGEGSTGWFYGYTF
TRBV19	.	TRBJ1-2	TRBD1	TGTGCCAGTAACGACAGGGGCTACTATGGCTACACCTTC	CASNDRGYYGYTF
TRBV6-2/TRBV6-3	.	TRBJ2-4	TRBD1	TGTGCCAGCAGTTACTCTCGGACAGGGGTTGGCAAAAACATTCAGTACTTC	CASSYSRTGVGKNIQYF
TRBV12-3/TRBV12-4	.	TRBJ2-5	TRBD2	TGTGCCAGCACCGGGACTAGCAGGCCCCCGGAGACCCAGTACTTC	CASTGTSRPPETQYF
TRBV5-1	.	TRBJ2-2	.	TGCGCCAGCGGCGGACAGGCCGCGGGAACCGGGGAGCTGTTTTTT	CASGGQAAGTGELFF
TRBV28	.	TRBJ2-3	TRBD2	TGTGCCAGCAGTTTCCTAGCGGTTGATACGCAGTATTTT	CASSFLAVDTQYF
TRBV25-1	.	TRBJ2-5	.	TGTGCCAGCAGTGAGATTGCCAGGCAAGAGACCCAGTACTTC	CASSEIARQETQYF
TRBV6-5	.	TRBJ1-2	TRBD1	TGCGCCAGCAGTTACTCCATTACGGGACAGTGGGGCTACACCTTC	CASSYSITGQWGYTF
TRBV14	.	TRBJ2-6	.	TGTGCCAGCAGTCCAGGTTTGGCCTACAGCTCTGGGGCCAACGTCCTGACTTTC	CASSPGLAYSSGANVLTF
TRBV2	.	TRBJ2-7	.	TGTACCAGCAGGGGGGACAGTTACGAGCAGTACTTC	CTSRGDSYEQYF
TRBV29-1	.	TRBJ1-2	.	TGCAGCGTTGAAGGAGGGGGGAGGGACTATGGCTACACCTTC	CSVEGGGRDYGYTF
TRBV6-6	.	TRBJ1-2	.	TGTTCCAGCACGGAGAGTTATGGCTACACCTTC	CSSTESYGYTF
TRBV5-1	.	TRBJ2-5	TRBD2	TGCGCCAGCAGTTGGGAGGGCCAAGAGACCCAGTACTTC	CASSWEGQETQYF